The clone carrying this T cell receptor (beta chain) has just a few counts. Antigen: not known. The record originates from a study of cytomegalovirus exposure and HLA in healthy donors. Points from the study as a whole: Later work found that TCR association rates differed between HLA loci; DRB1 had the most and HLA-C the fewest. In a later analysis, a missense DCLRE1C variant was linked to TCR beta V- and J-gene trimming. Many donors shared some public TCRs, even though most TCR sequences were rare.

The germline CDR1 and CDR2 sequences are MNHEY and SMNVEV (reference sequence). CDR3 length equals 16 residues. The ends were cut back, 6 bases at V and 2 bases at J, with 19 bases in the middle. Use of 60 Vbeta and 13 Jbeta primers characterized the PCR. Measured with immunoSEQ multiplex PCR; TCRdb has only the in-frame clones, and not every one. The sample includes under 200,000 clones, around 75% seen only once; the top ten take about 1.9%. Sequencing was carried out using PBMCs. This TCR was sampled from a human donor in good health. The J gene is TRBJ1-1, the V gene TRBV27; D is possibly TRBD1 (6 bases). In DNA, the CDR3 is TGTGCCAGCAGATTACAGGGAGGTGGGAGCAACACTGAAGCTTTCTTT. It translates to CASRLQGGGSNTEAFF.